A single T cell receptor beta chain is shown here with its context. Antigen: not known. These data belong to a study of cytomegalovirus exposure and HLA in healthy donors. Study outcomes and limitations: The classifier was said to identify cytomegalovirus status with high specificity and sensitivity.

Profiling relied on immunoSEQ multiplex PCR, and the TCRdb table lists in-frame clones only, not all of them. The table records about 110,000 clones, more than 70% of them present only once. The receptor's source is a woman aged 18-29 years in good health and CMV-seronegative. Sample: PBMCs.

In DNA form, the CDR3 reads TGTGCCAGCAGCCCAGGGCCCGCCAATGAGCAGTTCTTC. Translating it yields CASSPGPANEQFF. V is TRBV7-2 and J is TRBJ2-1, with D possibly being TRBD1 (5 bases). CDR1 and CDR2 (germline): SGHTA, FQGNSA. Deletions cut 5 bases from V and 6 bases from J, with 11 bases between. There are 13 residues in the CDR3.